Presented here are 5 T cell receptor beta chains from one specimen sequenced in a study of T cell repertoires in cytomegalovirus infection. No antigen has been identified for these receptors. TCRdb reanalysed the reads using MiXCR and keeps one entry per CDR3 protein. The table records roughly 920,000 distinct CDR3 sequences, 25% to 40% of them present only once. Here the sequenced sample was cultured CD8+ T cells from PBMCs, taken from culture after CMV antigen stimulation. The source is a human donor in good health (CMV status not recorded). Some clones in this sample may be carry-over from other donors' samples.

This clonotype has a handful of counts. A read error may be the cause here, since a much bigger clone is one base away. The chain carries TRBV12-3 or TRBV12-4 and TRBJ2-5, with D perhaps TRBD2 (5 bases). The CDR3 runs 13 residues. As DNA, the CDR3 is TGTGCCTGCAGTTTAGGACTTCAAGAGACCCAGTACTTC. Its translation is CACSLGLQETQYF.

This clonotype was seen many times. The chain employs TRBV2 and TRBJ2-5, with 12 bases aligning to TRBD2. The CDR3 has 15 residues. Germline trimming cut 3 bases from V and 5 bases from J; bases unmatched to any gene: 4. Per the germline V gene, CDR1 is SNHLY and CDR2 is FYNNEI. CDR3 nucleotides: TGTGCCAGCAGTGAGACACTAGCGGGGGGCGAGACCCAGTACTTC. Residues: CASSETLAGGETQYF. The whole variable domain, filled in from reference TRBV2 and TRBJ2-5, reads EPEVTQTPSHQVTQMGQEVILRCVPISNHLYFYWYRQILGQKVEFLVSFYNNEISEKSEIFDDQFSVERPDGSNFTLKIRSTKLEDSAMYFCASSETLAGGETQYFGPGTRLLVL.

This clonotype came up many times. V and J are TRBV7-8 and TRBJ2-2; the D gene is possibly TRBD2 (5 bases). Germline CDR1 SGHVS, CDR2 FQNEAQ. V was shortened by 2 bases and J by 4 bases, with 8 bases between the two germline ends. This CDR3 contains 14 residues. The CDR3 is CASSLPGVTGELFF. The CDR3 DNA sequence: TGTGCCAGCAGCTTACCCGGGGTCACCGGGGAGCTGTTTTTT.

The CDR3 loop is CATRSTGDPWNTEAFF. DNA of the CDR3: TGTGCCACCAGAAGTACAGGGGACCCTTGGAACACTGAAGCTTTCTTT. V gene TRBV15 combines with J gene TRBJ1-1; 7 positions match TRBD1. The V and J ends lost 6 bases and 1 base, in that order; junction bases with no gene match: 11. Germline V gene lookup returns CDR1 LNHNV and CDR2 YYDKDF (reference sequence). The CDR3 runs to 16 residues.

This clonotype was observed a few times. The J gene is TRBJ2-7, the V gene TRBV29-1; D might be TRBD2 (5 bases). V shed 7 bases and J shed 6 bases, with 13 bases lying between them. The germline V gene has CDR1 SQVTM and CDR2 ANQGSEA. The CDR3 is made up of 11 amino acids. CDR3: CSGGWTGEQYF. DNA for the CDR3: TGCAGCGGAGGCTGGACTGGCGAGCAGTACTTC.